The 21 T cell receptor beta chains below all came from one sample that was sequenced in a study of blood T cells in healthy people across ages. A second PCR of 7 to 11 cycles used a sample-barcoded 5' primer and a J-beta primer mix. One entry per CDR3 protein, called by TCRdb with MiXCR from the 5' RACE reads. Of approximately 690,000 distinct CDR3 sequences listed, 45% to 65% are singletons. Sequencing was done on a sample of blood. Receptors were obtained from a man between 60 and 75 years old in good health.

The rearrangement links TRBV7-9 to TRBJ2-3; tentative D call: TRBD2 (6 bases). CDR1 SEHNR and CDR2 FQNEAQ come from the germline V gene (reference sequence). This CDR3 has 12 residues. Trimming pared 5 bases from V and 7 bases from J, leaving 10 bases between. CDR3 in DNA: TGTGCCAGCAGCCCGACTAGTTATACGCAGTATTTT. Translation: CASSPTSYTQYF.

V gene TRBV21-1 combines with J gene TRBJ2-1; the table names TRBD2, a call not compared with the DNA. TRBV21-1 is noted as a pseudogene. This CDR3 comprises 16 residues. The DNA for the CDR3 is TGTGCCAGCAGCCCCCCTGGGCTAGCGGGGGTAGATGAGCAGTTCTTC. It encodes CASSPPGLAGVDEQFF.

This chain joins TRBV10-2 and TRBJ2-4, with D possibly TRBD2 on 7 matching bases. TRBJ2-5 explains the end of the DNA better; the J call may be wrong. Germline CDR1 and CDR2: WSHSY and SAAADI. The CDR3 covers 15 residues. The CDR3 region has the DNA TGCGCCAGCAGTAAATTAGGGGGGGGGTCGGAGACCCAGTACTTC. Translated, it gives CASSKLGGGSETQYF.

The V call is TRBV21-1, the J call TRBJ2-7; the D call in the table, TRBD1, was not verified against the DNA. TRBV21-1 is termed a pseudogene. The CDR3 is 15 residues long. CDR3 protein: CAYRGNIFGSYEQYF. CDR3 nucleotides: TGTGCCTACAGGGGGAACATATTTGGTTCCTACGAGCAGTACTTC.

The chain couples TRBV2 to TRBJ2-1; D unresolved. V dropped 6 bases and J dropped 4 bases, with 7 bases sitting between them. The germline CDR1 and CDR2 sequences are SNHLY and FYNNEI. CDR3 size: 12 residues. This chain's CDR3 is CASRQPYNEQFF. The CDR3 DNA is TGTGCCAGCAGACAGCCTTACAATGAGCAGTTCTTC.

Ten or more counts support this clonotype. This chain links TRBV29-1 with TRBJ2-3; TRBD2 might be the D (7 bases). This CDR3 region has 12 residues. V gave up 8 bases and J gave up 5 bases, with 14 bases separating them. The V gene's germline CDR1 is SQVTM and CDR2 ANQGSEA. The CDR3 region is CSTAGAGDTQYF. CDR3 coding DNA: TGCAGCACCGCGGGGGCCGGAGATACGCAGTATTTT.

The CDR3 DNA follows: TGCGCCAGCAGCTTGCGACAGGGCGAAAACACTGAAGCTTTCTTT. It translates to CASSLRQGENTEAFF. This chain connects TRBV5-1 to TRBJ1-1, with TRBD1 matching over 7 bases. V dropped 1 base and J dropped 2; count of bases not matched to a gene: 5. The CDR3 contains 15 residues. CDR1 and CDR2 (germline): SGHRS, YFSETQ.

In nucleotides, the CDR3 is TGCGCCAGCAGCGCCCGACTAGCGGGGACCGGAAACATTCAGTACTTC. Protein sequence: CASSARLAGTGNIQYF. The rearrangement joins TRBV5-1 to TRBJ2-4; 11 nucleotides align to TRBD2. CDR1 is SGHRS and CDR2 is YFSETQ in the germline V gene. Trimming took 4 bases from V and 6 from J; bases not matched to a gene: 9. The CDR3 extends over 16 amino acids.

With respect to this clonotype: A clone one base away is much larger, so this may be a read error. This chain uses TRBV6-2 or TRBV6-3 with TRBJ2-5; D remains unclear. There are 11 residues in the CDR3. Between the trimmed V and J ends, which lost 2 bases and 4 bases, there was a span of 2 bases. The V gene's germline CDR1 is MNHEY and CDR2 SVGEGT. The CDR3 reads CASSYPETQYF. CDR3 sequence (DNA): TGTGCCAGCAGTTACCCAGAGACCCAGTACTTC.

CDR3 sequence (DNA): TGTGCCAGCAGCATTCGGACAGTTCTCCAAGAGACCCAGTACTTC. It translates to CASSIRTVLQETQYF. The V gene is TRBV7-9, the J gene TRBJ2-5, with D possibly TRBD1 on 6 matching bases. The CDR3 loop spans 15 amino acids. V lost 5 bases to trimming and J lost 1 base, with 14 bases between them. Looked up from germline, CDR1 is SEHNR and CDR2 is FQNEAQ (reference sequence). Looking up the rest from reference TRBV7-9 and TRBJ2-5 gives the full variable domain: DTGVSQNPRHKITKRGQNVTFRCDPISEHNRLYWYRQTLGQGPEFLTYFQNEAQLEKSRLLSDRFSAERPKGSFSTLEIQRTEQGDSAMYLCASSIRTVLQETQYFGPGTRLLVL.

The chain employs TRBV20-1 and TRBJ1-1, with a tentative D call TRBD1 (5 bases). Trimming removed 5 bases from V and 1 base from J, with 17 bases in between. Germline V gene sequence: CDR1 DFQATT, CDR2 SNEGSKA (reference sequence). The CDR3 is 15 residues long. The CDR3 region is CSAHGTRGTNTEAFF. CDR3 sequence (DNA): TGCAGTGCTCATGGAACACGGGGGACGAACACTGAAGCTTTCTTT.

To note about this clonotype: A much larger clonotype is one base distant, so this may be a read error. This chain uses TRBV7-9 with TRBJ1-2; D is uncertain. The CDR3 has 15 residues. The germline CDR1 and CDR2 sequences are SEHNR and FQNEAQ (reference sequence). CDR3 in amino acids: CTSSLEAEYLYGYTF. The CDR3 DNA follows: TGTACCAGCAGCTTAGAGGCAGAGTACCTCTATGGCTACACCTTC.

The rearrangement uses TRBV6-5 and TRBJ2-2, with a tentative D call TRBD1 (6 bases). The CDR3 consists of 15 residues. Germline V gene data show CDR1 as MNHEY and CDR2 as SVGAGI. V was shortened by 4 bases and J by 3 bases, with 12 bases between the two germline ends. CDR3 sequence (DNA): TGTGCCAGCAGTTCCAGGGGTCGGGACACCGGGGAGCTGTTTTTT. Its translation is CASSSRGRDTGELFF.

This clonotype came up once. One end of the junction varies from germline; a read error may be responsible. V is TRBV12-3 or TRBV12-4 and J is TRBJ2-1; 13 bases fit TRBD2. CDR3 size: 18 residues. The CDR3 bases are TGTGCCGGCAGTAGGACTAGCGGGGGCCTCCTCTCCTACAATGAGCAGTTCTTC. Translation: CAGSRTSGGLLSYNEQFF.

The genes are TRBV5-1 and TRBJ1-2; perhaps TRBD1 as D (5 bases). Germline assignment: CDR1 SGHRS and CDR2 YFSETQ. This CDR3 contains 15 residues. The V and J ends lost 0 bases and 4 bases respectively, with 13 bases between them. CDR3 sequence reads: CASSLEAVGGYGYTF. DNA of the CDR3: TGCGCCAGCAGCTTGGAGGCTGTGGGGGGCTATGGCTACACCTTC.

This clonotype was recorded only once. The J gene is TRBJ2-1, the V gene TRBV7-9, with 7 bases identical to TRBD2. J lost 11 bases, V lost 4 bases, and 11 bases had no gene match. The CDR3 has 14 residues. Germline V CDR1 and CDR2: SEHNR, FQNEAQ (reference sequence). In nucleotides, the CDR3 is TGTGCCAGCAGCTCGTCAGCGGGGACGGGGAAGCAGTTCTTC. It codes for CASSSSAGTGKQFF.

V gene TRBV6-1 combines with J gene TRBJ2-5, with D perhaps matching TRBD1 (7 bases). The CDR3 contains 20 residues. CDR1 and CDR2 from the germline V gene are MNHNS and SASEGT. The V gene lost 6 bases and the J gene lost 0 bases, with 29 bases spanning the gap. The CDR3, as DNA: TGTGCCAGCAGAACTGATCGGTGGCCAGGGGGGTCAGGGTACCAAGAGACCCAGTACTTC. This translates into CASRTDRWPGGSGYQETQYF.

Only a few counts were recorded for this clonotype. This chain links TRBV20-1 with TRBJ2-3; D is unclear. V shed 6 bases and J shed 4 bases, with 17 bases lying between them. CDR1 is DFQATT and CDR2 is SNEGSKA in the germline V gene (reference sequence). The CDR3 is 14 amino acids. CDR3 sequence reads: CSAKDQGLADTQYF. CDR3 bases: TGCAGTGCCAAGGACCAAGGGCTAGCAGATACGCAGTATTTT.

This clonotype was observed a handful of times. V and J are TRBV9 and TRBJ2-1, with 7 positions matching TRBD1. Germline CDR1 and CDR2: SGDLS and YYNGEE. The junction had 4 bases not matched to a gene; V was cut back by 3 bases and J by 1 base. The CDR3 covers 15 residues. CDR3 coding DNA: TGTGCCAGCAGCGCCCGACAGGGATCCTACAATGAGCAGTTCTTC. This encodes CASSARQGSYNEQFF.

The chain has TRBV20-1 and TRBJ2-5, with D possibly being TRBD1 or TRBD2 (5 bases each). The J call may be incorrect, as the DNA end agrees better with TRBJ2-4. Germline V gene data show CDR1 as DFQATT and CDR2 as SNEGSKA (reference sequence). The CDR3 loop spans 12 amino acids. DNA of the CDR3: TGCAGTGCTAGTGGTCTTGGGGGCATTCAGTACTTC. Protein: CSASGLGGIQYF.

V and J are TRBV7-8 and TRBJ1-2; D is possibly TRBD1 (5 bases). The V end lost 1 base, the J end lost 7 bases, and 25 bases lay between the germline ends. There are 18 residues in the CDR3. CDR1 is SGHVS, CDR2 FQNEAQ, per germline. Written as DNA, the CDR3 is TGTGCCAGCAGCTTAGAAGGGACGTTTGGGCTAGGTGGTGGTGGCTACACCTTC. It translates to CASSLEGTFGLGGGGYTF.